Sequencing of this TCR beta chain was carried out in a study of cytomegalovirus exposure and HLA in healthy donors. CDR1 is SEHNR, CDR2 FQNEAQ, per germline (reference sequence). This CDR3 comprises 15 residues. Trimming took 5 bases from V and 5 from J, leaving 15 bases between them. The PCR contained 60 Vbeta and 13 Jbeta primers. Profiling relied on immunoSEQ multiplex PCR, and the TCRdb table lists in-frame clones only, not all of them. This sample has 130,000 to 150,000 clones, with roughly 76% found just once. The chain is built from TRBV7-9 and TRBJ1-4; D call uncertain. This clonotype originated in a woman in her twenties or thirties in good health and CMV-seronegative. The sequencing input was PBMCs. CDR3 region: CASSTITRSNEKLFF. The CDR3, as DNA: TGTGCCAGCAGCACCATCACGCGGTCCAATGAAAAACTGTTTTTT.